Presented here are 14 T cell receptor beta chains from one specimen sequenced in a study of blood T cell repertoires in COVID-19. Clones were sequenced by immunoSEQ multiplex PCR, and TCRdb holds only the in-frame ones, with some missing. Of approximately 77,000 clones listed, more than 80% are singletons. Sequences were obtained from peripheral blood. Every receptor here comes from a woman aged 55-69 years with acute or convalescent COVID-19.

The genes are TRBV6-5 and TRBJ1-6; no reliable D call. CDR1 MNHEY and CDR2 SVGAGI come from the germline V gene. Between the trimmed V and J ends, which lost 5 bases and 9 bases, there was a span of 17 bases. CDR3 length: 15 amino acids. The CDR3 DNA follows: TGTGCCAGCAGTAGTCAGTCAGACGTAGCTTCACCCCTCCACTTT. Amino acid sequence: CASSSQSDVASPLHF.

This clone came up once. The chain combines TRBV7-9 with TRBJ2-7; D is ambiguous. The CDR3 runs 11 residues. V lost 7 bases and J 5 bases, leaving 9 bases between the germline ends. Germline values: CDR1 SEHNR, CDR2 FQNEAQ (reference sequence). The CDR3 loop reads CASTNSNEQYF. In DNA form, the CDR3 reads TGTGCCAGCACCAATTCCAACGAGCAGTACTTC.

J is TRBJ2-4 and V is TRBV7-2, with D tentatively TRBD2 (6 bases). There are 15 residues in the CDR3. Trimming shortened V by 1 base and J by 9 bases, and 16 bases separated the two germline ends. Germline V gene lookup returns CDR1 SGHTA and CDR2 FQGNSA. The DNA for the CDR3 is TGTGCCAGCAGCTTAGTCGGTGGGGAGGTTGGCATTCAGTACTTC. Translated: CASSLVGGEVGIQYF.

CDR3 protein: CASSIVGTDTQYF. CDR3 nucleotides: TGTGCCAGTAGTATTGTAGGCACAGATACGCAGTATTTT. This chain connects TRBV19 to TRBJ2-3, with D unclear. V lost 3 bases to trimming and J lost 1 base, with 5 bases between them. The V gene's germline CDR1 is LNHDA and CDR2 SQIVND (reference sequence). CDR3 length: 13 amino acids.

The chain combines TRBV10-3 with TRBJ2-7, with TRBD1 identical over 7 bases. The ends lost 3 bases at V and 1 base at J; junction bases unmatched: 9. Germline CDR1 ENHRY, CDR2 SYGVKD. The CDR3 sequence is 16 residues long. CDR3 sequence reads: CAISDIETGSSYEQYV. CDR3 sequence (DNA): TGTGCCATCAGTGATATCGAGACAGGGTCATCCTACGAGCAGTACGTC.

The rearrangement joins TRBV24-1 to TRBJ2-3; D is possibly TRBD2 (6 bases). Trimming removed 8 bases from V and 3 bases from J, with 11 bases in between. The germline V gene has CDR1 KGHDR and CDR2 SFDVKD. This CDR3 is built from 13 residues. The CDR3 region is CATKAGPTDTQYF. As DNA, the CDR3 is TGTGCCACCAAGGCGGGGCCTACAGATACGCAGTATTTT.

This clone came up once. The chain is built from TRBV19 and TRBJ2-1; D is possibly TRBD1 (6 bases). V was shortened by 6 bases and J by 0 bases, with 15 bases between the two germline ends. Germline CDR1 is LNHDA and CDR2 is SQIVND (reference sequence). CDR3 length: 16 amino acids. The CDR3 DNA reads as TGTGCCAGTAGCCGCCGACAGGAGAGCTCCTACAATGAGCAGTTCTTC. Translating it yields CASSRRQESSYNEQFF. The whole variable domain, filled in from reference TRBV19 and TRBJ2-1, reads DGGITQSPKYLFRKEGQNVTLSCEQNLNHDAMYWYRQDPGQGLRLIYYSQIVNDFQKGDIAEGYSVSREKKESFPLTVTSAQKNPTAFYLCASSRRQESSYNEQFFGPGTRLTVL.

The chain couples TRBV19 to TRBJ1-2, with TRBD1 identical over 7 bases. The CDR3 totals 14 residues. Trimming removed 4 bases from V and 4 bases from J; junction bases left unmatched: 6. Germline V gives CDR1 LNHDA, CDR2 SQIVND (reference sequence). The CDR3 sequence: CASSTGGLPYGYTF. CDR3 DNA: TGTGCCAGTAGTACAGGGGGACTTCCCTATGGCTACACCTTC.

CDR3 in amino acids: CASSEDQGAGAQYF. CDR3 DNA sequence: TGTGCCAGCAGTGAAGACCAGGGGGCTGGGGCGCAGTATTTT. The chain carries TRBV6-1 and TRBJ2-3; 8 positions agree with TRBD1. The ends lost 1 base at V and 10 bases at J; junction bases unmatched: 7. Looked up from germline, CDR1 is MNHNS and CDR2 is SASEGT. The CDR3 spans 14 residues.

J is TRBJ1-1 and V is TRBV30; D gene uncertain. V lost 6 bases, J lost 2 bases, and 7 bases lay in between. Germline lookup yields CDR1 GTSNPN and CDR2 SVGIG (reference sequence). The CDR3 sequence is 11 residues long. CDR3 in amino acids: CACTYNTEAFF. CDR3 nucleotides: TGTGCCTGTACCTACAACACTGAAGCTTTCTTT.

This clone has a handful of counts. The gene calls are TRBV5-1 and TRBJ2-2; TRBD1 might be the D (6 bases). The V gene lost 0 bases and the J gene lost 1 base, with 13 bases spanning the gap. From germline, CDR1 is SGHRS and CDR2 YFSETQ. The CDR3 is 17 residues long. The CDR3 is CASSLGQDSWNTGELFF. The CDR3 coding sequence is TGCGCCAGCAGCTTGGGGCAGGACAGCTGGAACACCGGGGAGCTGTTTTTT.

There are a few counts of this clone. This chain joins TRBV6-1 and TRBJ2-7; D may be TRBD1 (5 bases). There are 12 residues in the CDR3. The V end lost 3 bases, the J end lost 6 bases, and 9 bases lay between the germline ends. Germline V gene data show CDR1 as MNHNS and CDR2 as SASEGT. The CDR3 sequence: CASSDLGREQYV. CDR3 DNA sequence: TGTGCCAGCAGTGACCTGGGGCGCGAGCAGTACGTC.

This clone has only one observation. The V and J genes are TRBV6-5 and TRBJ2-5; TRBD2 matches 8 bases. Germline values: CDR1 MNHEY, CDR2 SVGAGI. CDR3 length: 15 residues. V gave up 2 bases and J gave up 5 bases; unmatched junction bases: 7. The CDR3, as DNA: TGTGCCAGCAGTTACGCAGCGGGGGCCGGGGAGACCCAGTACTTC. Amino acid sequence: CASSYAAGAGETQYF.

This clone was recorded only once. This chain connects TRBV2 to TRBJ1-1, with D uncertain. V was pared by 4 bases and J by 7 bases, with 10 bases between. Germline CDR1 SNHLY, CDR2 FYNNEI. The CDR3 covers 12 residues. The CDR3 coding sequence is TGTGCCAGCAGTGCCCCGGGGTTTGAAGCTTTCTTT. Translation gives CASSAPGFEAFF.